This T cell receptor (beta chain) was recorded in a study of CD8 T cells in Susac syndrome. TEMRA cells underwent FACS enrichment and CD8+ and CD4+ T cells underwent negative isolation. The germline V gene encodes CDR1 MDHEN and CDR2 SYDVKM. The CDR3 loop spans 16 amino acids. Trimming cost V 5 bases and J 5 bases; bases outside gene matches: 7. Roughly 0.45 to 1 ug RNA was reverse transcribed with random hexamers. Amplification of TCR beta CDR3 was carried out by immunoSEQ multiplex PCR, which covered 54 Vbeta and 13 Jbeta segments. Using its own MiXCR run on the immunoSEQ multiplex PCR reads, TCRdb lists one record per CDR3 protein. The data contain more than 40,000 distinct CDR3 sequences, roughly 93% of them singletons.

Sequenced material: CD8+ T cells from PBMCs. The sequence came from a human donor in good health. This chain joins TRBV28 and TRBJ2-7; TRBD2 agrees at 15 bases. CDR3 bases: TGTGCCAGCAGTAAAAGAAGGACTAGCGGGAGGGACGAGCAGTACTTC. This translates into CASSKRRTSGRDEQYF.